What follows are 27 T cell receptor beta chains derived from one specimen sequenced in a study of cytomegalovirus exposure and HLA in healthy donors. Clones were sequenced by immunoSEQ multiplex PCR, and TCRdb holds only the in-frame ones, with some missing. Altogether around 400,000 clones are present, approximately 90% being singletons, with the ten largest covering approximately 0.86%. The sample comprised PBMCs. The receptors stem from a young woman in good health and CMV-seronegative.

V is TRBV7-9 and J is TRBJ1-3, with D perhaps TRBD1 (6 bases). Trimming took 6 bases from V and 0 from J, leaving 12 bases between them. Germline V gene data show CDR1 as SEHNR and CDR2 as FQNEAQ (reference sequence). The CDR3 consists of 15 residues. In DNA, the CDR3 is TGTGCCAGCAGTATTGACAGGTACTCTGGAAACACCATATATTTT. Its translation is CASSIDRYSGNTIYF. Together with reference TRBV7-9 and TRBJ1-3, the CDR3 gives the full variable domain: DTGVSQNPRHKITKRGQNVTFRCDPISEHNRLYWYRQTLGQGPEFLTYFQNEAQLEKSRLLSDRFSAERPKGSFSTLEIQRTEQGDSAMYLCASSIDRYSGNTIYFGEGSWLTVV.

The J gene is TRBJ2-1, the V gene TRBV6-5; the match to TRBD2 covers 7 bases. The germline V gene encodes CDR1 MNHEY and CDR2 SVGAGI. This CDR3 spans 16 amino acids. With 2 bases clipped from V and 6 bases from J, the junction kept 10 bases outside the gene matches. In DNA form, the CDR3 reads TGTGCCAGCAGTTACCCGGGTTCCGGGAGGAGCAATGAGCAGTTCTTC. Translation: CASSYPGSGRSNEQFF.

The chain has TRBV19 and TRBJ2-5; D is unclear. V lost 1 base to trimming and J lost 7 bases, with 4 bases between them. From germline, CDR1 is LNHDA and CDR2 SQIVND (reference sequence). This CDR3 region has 11 residues. As DNA, the CDR3 is TGTGCCAGTAGTATAGCCGGGACCCAGTACTTC. Protein: CASSIAGTQYF.

The gene calls are TRBV7-2 and TRBJ2-1; possibly TRBD2 for D (6 bases). The CDR3 contains 12 residues. The germline V and J ends were trimmed by 2 bases and 9 bases, with 8 bases remaining between them. CDR1 and CDR2 from the germline V gene are SGHTA and FQGNSA. CDR3 in DNA: TGTGCCAGCAGCTTATTGGGGGGTGAGCAGTTCTTC. Protein: CASSLLGGEQFF.

The CDR3 here is CASSTGRFYTLRRDTEAFF. In DNA, the CDR3 is TGTGCCAGCAGTACAGGACGTTTCTACACCCTTCGTAGGGACACTGAAGCTTTCTTT. The rearrangement links TRBV2 to TRBJ1-1; D is perhaps TRBD1 (5 bases). The V gene lost 5 bases and the J gene lost 3 bases, with 28 bases spanning the gap. Germline lookup yields CDR1 SNHLY and CDR2 FYNNEI. The CDR3 is 19 amino acids. Variable domain in full (rest from reference TRBV2 and TRBJ1-1): EPEVTQTPSHQVTQMGQEVILRCVPISNHLYFYWYRQILGQKVEFLVSFYNNEISEKSEIFDDQFSVERPDGSNFTLKIRSTKLEDSAMYFCASSTGRFYTLRRDTEAFFGQGTRLTVV.

The genes are TRBV4-1 and TRBJ1-3; D ambiguous. Trimming stripped 4 bases from V and 0 bases from J, with 16 bases between. This CDR3 has 17 residues. Per the germline V gene, CDR1 is MGHRA and CDR2 is YSYEKL. CDR3 sequence (DNA): TGCGCCAGCAGCCTCCGATTAGAGGGTTTCTCTGGAAACACCATATATTTT. This sequence encodes CASSLRLEGFSGNTIYF.

The rearrangement uses TRBV2 and TRBJ2-3; no firm D call. The germline CDR1 and CDR2 sequences are SNHLY and FYNNEI. Between the trimmed V and J ends, which lost 6 bases and 2 bases, there was a span of 9 bases. The CDR3 is 13 residues long. As DNA, the CDR3 is TGTGCCAGCAGGGCTGACTCCACAGATACGCAGTATTTT. Its translation: CASRADSTDTQYF.

The chain uses TRBV11-2 and TRBJ2-7; no firm D call. Germline CDR1 reads SGHAT; CDR2 reads FQNNGV. Deletions cut 0 bases from V and 0 bases from J, with 6 bases between. The CDR3 loop spans 14 amino acids. CDR3 coding DNA: TGTGCCAGCAGCTTAGATAGGAGCTCCTACGAGCAGTACTTC. Translation: CASSLDRSSYEQYF.

This sequence joins TRBV6-5 and TRBJ2-1, with a tentative D call TRBD2 (6 bases). V lost 0 bases, J lost 7 bases, and 13 bases lay in between. The CDR3 sequence is 15 residues long. Looked up from germline, CDR1 is MNHEY and CDR2 is SVGAGI. The CDR3 region is CASSYSKFGGNEQFF. The DNA for the CDR3 is TGTGCCAGCAGTTACTCGAAATTCGGGGGTAATGAGCAGTTCTTC.

The chain carries TRBV10-2 and TRBJ1-5; D is ambiguous. V was trimmed by 3 bases and J by 2 bases, leaving 11 bases between them. Per germline, CDR1 WSHSY and CDR2 SAAADI. The CDR3 has 15 amino acids. In DNA, the CDR3 is TGCGCCAGCAGTGAACCGGGGTCCGGCAATCAGCCCCAGCATTTT. Amino acids: CASSEPGSGNQPQHF.

The sample holds a few counts of this clone. This sequence joins TRBV7-8 and TRBJ2-7; 8 bases are a match to TRBD1. V was pared by 5 bases and J by 4 bases, with 19 bases of the junction left unmatched. Germline V gives CDR1 SGHVS, CDR2 FQNEAQ. The CDR3 has 18 amino acids. CDR3 sequence reads: CASSAYLLPGGVRYEQYF. DNA for the CDR3: TGTGCCAGCAGCGCCTACCTTCTTCCAGGGGGCGTAAGGTACGAGCAGTACTTC. Full variable domain (outside the CDR3, taken from reference TRBV7-8 and TRBJ2-7): GAGVSQSPRYKVAKRGQDVALRCDPISGHVSLFWYQQALGQGPEFLTYFQNEAQLDKSGLPSDRFFAERPEGSVSTLKIQRTQQEDSAVYLCASSAYLLPGGVRYEQYFGPGTRLTVT.

The V and J genes are TRBV28 and TRBJ2-7; 14 bases agree with TRBD2. V dropped 3 bases and J dropped 0; count of bases not matched to a gene: 7. There are 18 residues in the CDR3. Germline loops: CDR1 MDHEN, CDR2 SYDVKM. DNA for the CDR3: TGTGCCAGCAGTTTCTCCGGGACTAGCGGGAGCCTCTCCTACGAGCAGTACTTC. Its translation: CASSFSGTSGSLSYEQYF.

The V call is TRBV6-5, the J call TRBJ1-2; D might be TRBD1 (5 bases). This CDR3 is 14 amino acids long. Germline CDR1 reads MNHEY; CDR2 reads SVGAGI. The V end lost 5 bases, the J end lost 0 bases, and 10 bases lay between the germline ends. CDR3: CASSPRQSNYGYTF. The CDR3 DNA sequence: TGTGCCAGCAGTCCCCGACAGTCTAACTATGGCTACACCTTC.

The rearrangement uses TRBV4-1 and TRBJ2-7; 7 nucleotides agree with TRBD1. The length of the CDR3 is 14 residues. V dropped 4 bases and J dropped 2; count of bases not matched to a gene: 5. Germline V gene data show CDR1 as MGHRA and CDR2 as YSYEKL. The CDR3 loop reads CASSPWDSTYEQYF. CDR3 in DNA: TGCGCCAGCAGCCCTTGGGACAGTACCTACGAGCAGTACTTC.

The chain recombines TRBV5-1 with TRBJ2-3; 7 bases line up with TRBD2. The V gene's germline CDR1 is SGHRS and CDR2 YFSETQ. V lost 0 bases to trimming and J lost 2 bases; unmatched junction nucleotides: 6. The CDR3 is 16 residues long. The CDR3: CASSLVAGPLTDTQYF. The CDR3 DNA sequence: TGCGCCAGCAGCTTGGTAGCGGGTCCTCTCACAGATACGCAGTATTTT. Full variable domain (rest looked up from reference TRBV5-1 and TRBJ2-3): KAGVTQTPRYLIKTRGQQVTLSCSPISGHRSVSWYQQTPGQGLQFLFEYFSETQRNKGNFPGRFSGRQFSNSRSEMNVSTLELGDSALYLCASSLVAGPLTDTQYFGPGTRLTVL.

The chain is built from TRBV9 and TRBJ2-2; 7 positions agree with TRBD2. The CDR3 length is 14 residues. Germline trimming cut 4 bases from V and 9 bases from J; bases unmatched to any gene: 9. The germline V gene has CDR1 SGDLS and CDR2 YYNGEE. The DNA of the CDR3 is TGTGCCAGCAGCCTGGGGACTACCTCTAGGGAGCTGTTTTTT. Protein sequence: CASSLGTTSRELFF.

The J gene is TRBJ2-7, the V gene TRBV28; TRBD1 is a possible D gene (6 bases). Germline-derived CDR1 and CDR2 are MDHEN and SYDVKM. The CDR3 is 13 residues long. Trimming stripped 1 base from V and 5 bases from J, with 9 bases between. The CDR3 loop reads CASSLSRGNEQYF. The CDR3 DNA sequence: TGTGCCAGCAGTTTATCGAGGGGGAACGAGCAGTACTTC.

The chain carries TRBV4-1 and TRBJ2-2; 12 positions match TRBD2. Germline V CDR1 and CDR2: MGHRA, YSYEKL. The CDR3 runs to 19 residues. V shed 3 bases and J 7 bases; nucleotides not matched to a gene: 15. The CDR3, as DNA: TGCGCCAGCAGCCACTTAGCCGGTCTAGCGGGGGGGCTCGGCGGGGAGCTGTTTTTT. It specifies CASSHLAGLAGGLGGELFF.

The CDR3 region has the DNA TGTGCCAGTAGTATTCAGCTGACAGGGGTATCCTACGAGCAGTACTTC. Translating gives CASSIQLTGVSYEQYF. The chain carries TRBV19 and TRBJ2-7, with 8 bases identical to TRBD1. The germline V gene has CDR1 LNHDA and CDR2 SQIVND (reference sequence). The CDR3 extends over 16 amino acids. V trimming: 3 bases; J trimming: 1 base; junction bases outside the gene matches: 8.

The V and J genes are TRBV9 and TRBJ2-7, with 11 positions matching TRBD2. This CDR3 contains 16 residues. The V and J ends lost 0 bases and 3 bases, in that order; junction bases with no gene match: 5. Germline CDR1 and CDR2: SGDLS and YYNGEE. CDR3 residues: CASSVDTSGRNYEQYF. CDR3 nucleotide sequence: TGTGCCAGCAGCGTAGACACTAGCGGGAGAAACTACGAGCAGTACTTC.

The chain joins TRBV2 to TRBJ1-1; TRBD1 aligns across 9 bases. Germline V gene sequence: CDR1 SNHLY, CDR2 FYNNEI. The CDR3 is made up of 14 amino acids. V gave up 8 bases and J gave up 5 bases; unmatched junction bases: 9. The CDR3 loop reads CASQQGARGTEAFF. CDR3 sequence (DNA): TGTGCCAGCCAACAGGGGGCGCGTGGAACTGAAGCTTTCTTT.

J is TRBJ2-3 and V is TRBV25-1, with D tentatively TRBD1 (5 bases). V lost 1 base and J lost 1, with 9 bases in between. CDR3 length: 15 amino acids. Germline V gives CDR1 MGHDK, CDR2 SYGVNS. CDR3 coding DNA: TGTGCCAGCAGTGAATTCCTAGGGGGCACAGATACGCAGTATTTT. This encodes CASSEFLGGTDTQYF.

V is TRBV28 and J is TRBJ1-2; 9 bases fit TRBD1. The CDR3 loop spans 13 amino acids. After removal of 7 bases from V and 8 bases from J, the junction contained 8 bases not matched to a gene. In germline, CDR1 is MDHEN, CDR2 SYDVKM. As DNA, the CDR3 is TGTGCCAGCAAGACAGGGGGTGATTACGGCTACACCTTC. Its translation: CASKTGGDYGYTF.

The chain combines TRBV2 with TRBJ1-1; 9 bases match TRBD1. The CDR3 is made up of 15 amino acids. Trimming removed 3 bases from V and 1 base from J; junction bases left unmatched: 3. From germline, CDR1 is SNHLY and CDR2 FYNNEI. The CDR3 DNA sequence: TGTGCCAGCAGTGAGGGGGACAGGGCGAACACTGAAGCTTTCTTT. Translation gives CASSEGDRANTEAFF.

The gene calls are TRBV5-1 and TRBJ2-7; perhaps TRBD1 as D (5 bases). Germline V gives CDR1 SGHRS, CDR2 YFSETQ. V lost 0 bases, J lost 5 bases, and 15 bases lay in between. This CDR3 contains 15 residues. Written as DNA, the CDR3 is TGCGCCAGCAGCTTGGCCACGACAGCTAATGACGAGCAGTACTTC. Residues: CASSLATTANDEQYF.

This chain links TRBV7-9 with TRBJ2-7; D may be TRBD2 (5 bases). CDR3 length: 16 amino acids. Per germline, CDR1 SEHNR and CDR2 FQNEAQ (reference sequence). V was cut by 5 bases and J by 6 bases, with 23 bases left in between. As DNA, the CDR3 is TGTGCCAGCAGCCCGCGGACTCCTAGCTCCCCCAGCGAGCAGTACTTC. Protein product: CASSPRTPSSPSEQYF.

V is TRBV19 and J is TRBJ2-1; TRBD1 aligns across 8 bases. In germline, CDR1 is LNHDA, CDR2 SQIVND (reference sequence). This CDR3 spans 14 amino acids. J gave up 1 base and V 6 bases, and 2 bases lay outside the gene matches. The CDR3 DNA sequence: TGTGCCAGTAGAAGACAGGGGTCCTACAATGAGCAGTTCTTC. As protein: CASRRQGSYNEQFF.